The 29 T cell receptor beta chains below were found in one sample sequenced in a study of blood T cell repertoires in COVID-19. Clones were read by immunoSEQ multiplex PCR, and TCRdb kept only the in-frame ones, dropping some. The repertoire holds 200,000 to 250,000 clones, with around 84% as singletons. The specimen sequenced was peripheral blood. The receptor source for this set is a man younger than 45 with active or convalescent COVID-19.

The chain employs TRBV10-2 and TRBJ1-2, with 7 bases lining up with TRBD1. CDR3 length: 16 residues. CDR1 WSHSY and CDR2 SAAADI come from the germline V gene. Trimming removed 8 bases from V and 8 bases from J; junction bases left unmatched: 20. Here the CDR3 reads CASWGEKGAAHWGYTF. The CDR3, as DNA: TGCGCCAGCTGGGGGGAGAAGGGGGCGGCCCATTGGGGCTACACCTTC.

The chain recombines TRBV3-1 (or the pseudogene TRBV3-2) with TRBJ2-7, with 13 bases matching TRBD2. The CDR3 is 15 residues long. The germline V gene has CDR1 LGHDT and CDR2 YNNKEL (reference sequence). V dropped 0 bases and J dropped 8; count of bases not matched to a gene: 4. CDR3 DNA: TGTGCCAGCAGCCAAGATACGACTAGCGGGGGGAAGCAGTACTTC. Its protein is CASSQDTTSGGKQYF.

This chain uses TRBV6-1 with TRBJ1-2; unclear D gene. V was shortened by 3 bases and J by 3 bases, with 11 bases between the two germline ends. The CDR3 runs to 14 residues. Germline-derived CDR1 and CDR2 are MNHNS and SASEGT. CDR3 region: CASSEDWRDYGYTF. CDR3 in DNA: TGTGCCAGCAGTGAGGACTGGAGGGACTATGGCTACACCTTC.

A remark on this clone: Additional DNA sequences in this sample encode the identical CDR3. The V and J genes are TRBV5-1 and TRBJ2-7; 10 positions match TRBD1. Germline CDR1 SGHRS, CDR2 YFSETQ. With 0 bases clipped from V and 4 bases from J, the junction kept 1 base outside the gene matches. This CDR3 spans 14 amino acids. CDR3 DNA sequence: TGCGCCAGCAGCTTGGGACAGGGGGCTTACGAGCAGTACTTC. Protein product: CASSLGQGAYEQYF.

The rearrangement joins TRBV7-2 to TRBJ1-5; D call uncertain. Germline V CDR1 and CDR2: SGHTA, FQGNSA. The CDR3 runs to 13 residues. The germline V and J ends were trimmed by 1 base and 7 bases, with 8 bases remaining between them. CDR3 protein: CASSLEPVQPQHF. DNA for the CDR3: TGTGCCAGCAGCTTAGAGCCGGTCCAGCCCCAGCATTTT.

The chain links TRBV5-1 to TRBJ1-1, with 7 positions matching TRBD1. Germline values: CDR1 SGHRS, CDR2 YFSETQ. The CDR3 totals 16 residues. The V and J ends lost 7 bases and 8 bases, in that order; junction bases with no gene match: 20. The CDR3 here is CASSGPTGVGVSEAFF. As DNA, the CDR3 is TGCGCCAGCTCCGGACCTACAGGGGTTGGGGTTTCGGAAGCTTTCTTT.

This clone has a single count. The chain employs TRBV7-2 and TRBJ1-4; possibly TRBD1 for D (6 bases). V lost 1 base and J lost 1, with 7 bases in between. Germline values: CDR1 SGHTA, CDR2 FQGNSA. There are 15 residues in the CDR3. The CDR3 DNA follows: TGTGCCAGCAGCTTAGGCAGGGGAACTAATGAAAAACTGTTTTTT. Protein product: CASSLGRGTNEKLFF.

The chain recombines TRBV2 with TRBJ1-1; tentative D call: TRBD1 (6 bases). The V and J ends lost 6 bases and 0 bases respectively, with 14 bases between them. The CDR3 covers 15 residues. Germline V CDR1 and CDR2: SNHLY, FYNNEI. CDR3 protein: CASRTRGFMNTEAFF. The CDR3 DNA reads TGTGCCAGCAGGACCAGGGGATTTATGAACACTGAAGCTTTCTTT.

V is TRBV19 and J is TRBJ2-1, with TRBD2 as a possible D gene (5 bases). CDR1 LNHDA and CDR2 SQIVND come from the germline V gene (reference sequence). The CDR3 is 15 amino acids. V lost 1 base and J lost 4, with 11 bases in between. CDR3 in amino acids: CASSIARPGYNEQFF. The DNA for the CDR3 is TGTGCCAGTAGTATAGCGCGGCCGGGGTACAATGAGCAGTTCTTC.

This clone appeared once. This chain links TRBV7-2 with TRBJ1-1, with 7 nucleotides matching TRBD1. Germline lookup yields CDR1 SGHTA and CDR2 FQGNSA. CDR3 length: 13 residues. The J segment lost 4 bases and the V segment lost 4 bases, leaving 3 bases of the junction unmatched. In DNA, the CDR3 is TGTGCCAGCAGCTCCCAGGGGGTCACTGAAGCTTTCTTT. Amino acids: CASSSQGVTEAFF.

J is TRBJ1-2 and V is TRBV11-2; D may be TRBD1 (5 bases). Germline V lookup: CDR1 SGHAT, CDR2 FQNNGV. The CDR3 covers 16 residues. The V end lost 1 base, the J end lost 7 bases, and 19 bases lay between the germline ends. CDR3 region: CASSLVEGHFGGGYTF. DNA of the CDR3: TGTGCCAGCAGCTTAGTGGAGGGGCACTTTGGTGGTGGCTACACCTTC.

The chain recombines TRBV5-5 with TRBJ2-1, with a tentative D call TRBD2 (6 bases). Trimming removed 4 bases from V and 4 bases from J, with 24 bases in between. Per germline, CDR1 SGHKS and CDR2 YYEKEE (reference sequence). This CDR3 contains 18 residues. CDR3 loop: CASSPRTGVSDEYNEQFF. Written as DNA, the CDR3 is TGTGCCAGCAGCCCCCGAACGGGGGTTTCGGATGAATACAATGAGCAGTTCTTC.

This clone has only a few counts. The J gene is TRBJ2-1, the V gene TRBV5-4; 11 bases align to TRBD1. There are 14 residues in the CDR3. V was clipped by 4 bases and J by 4 bases; unmatched bases: 1. Germline V gene data show CDR1 as SGHNT and CDR2 as YYREEE (reference sequence). This CDR3 is CASSRDRGYNEQFF. DNA of the CDR3: TGTGCCAGCAGCCGGGACAGGGGGTACAATGAGCAGTTCTTC.

This sequence joins TRBV11-2 and TRBJ2-5; 7 bases are a match to TRBD2. The J segment lost 5 bases and the V segment lost 8 bases, leaving 11 bases of the junction unmatched. CDR1 and CDR2 from the germline V gene are SGHAT and FQNNGV. The CDR3 runs 14 residues. CDR3 sequence (DNA): TGTGCCAGCCGGGCCTGGGGGGGAGACGAGACCCAGTACTTC. Its protein is CASRAWGGDETQYF. The full variable domain, rest sourced from reference TRBV11-2 and TRBJ2-5, is EAGVAQSPRYKIIEKRQSVAFWCNPISGHATLYWYQQILGQGPKLLIQFQNNGVVDDSQLPKDRFSAERLKGVDSTLKIQPAKLEDSAVYLCASRAWGGDETQYFGPGTRLLVL.

The chain has TRBV7-2 and TRBJ1-2; 7 bases match TRBD1. This CDR3 spans 13 amino acids. Germline V lookup: CDR1 SGHTA, CDR2 FQGNSA. After removal of 5 bases from V and 4 bases from J, the junction contained 4 bases not matched to a gene. Written as DNA, the CDR3 is TGTGCCAGCAGCCCGACAGGGATCTATGGCTACACCTTC. It yields the protein CASSPTGIYGYTF.

The chain recombines TRBV5-5 with TRBJ1-5; TRBD1 agrees at 9 bases. Germline CDR1 is SGHKS and CDR2 is YYEKEE (reference sequence). The CDR3 covers 14 residues. Germline trimming cut 4 bases from V and 4 bases from J; bases unmatched to any gene: 3. The DNA of the CDR3 is TGTGCCAGCAGCCAGACAGGGGGAAATCAGCCCCAGCATTTT. This codes for CASSQTGGNQPQHF.

The chain uses TRBV27 and TRBJ1-5; D not resolved. In germline, CDR1 is MNHEY, CDR2 SMNVEV (reference sequence). V was pared by 3 bases and J by 5 bases, with 8 bases between. The CDR3 sequence is 13 residues long. This CDR3 is CASSFGVYQPQHF. In DNA, the CDR3 is TGTGCCAGCAGTTTCGGGGTATATCAGCCCCAGCATTTT.

The chain recombines TRBV4-3 with TRBJ2-1, with TRBD1 identical over 10 bases. The ends lost 0 bases at V and 8 bases at J; junction bases unmatched: 7. The CDR3 sequence is 16 residues long. Per germline, CDR1 LGHNA and CDR2 YSLEER. The CDR3 protein is CASSQEWDRGFDEQFF. Written as DNA, the CDR3 is TGCGCCAGCAGCCAAGAATGGGACAGGGGATTTGATGAGCAGTTCTTC.

The chain uses TRBV19 and TRBJ1-5, with 8 bases matching TRBD1. Per the germline V gene, CDR1 is LNHDA and CDR2 is SQIVND (reference sequence). Unmatched junction bases numbered 10, after V lost 2 bases and J lost 7 bases. The CDR3 has 16 residues. The CDR3 DNA is TGTGCCAGTAGTATATCCCGGACAGGGATGGAACAGCCCCAGCATTTT. As protein: CASSISRTGMEQPQHF.

This chain joins TRBV18 and TRBJ2-1; 8 bases line up with TRBD1. Trimming took 1 base from V and 6 from J; bases not matched to a gene: 5. The CDR3 has 15 residues. Per the germline V gene, CDR1 is KGHSH and CDR2 is LQKENI. The DNA for the CDR3 is TGTGCCAGCTCACCACTCGGACAGGGTTCCAATGAGCAGTTCTTC. As protein: CASSPLGQGSNEQFF.

The V and J genes are TRBV5-1 and TRBJ2-3; a weak D match, TRBD1 (5 bases). Germline V gene lookup returns CDR1 SGHRS and CDR2 YFSETQ. The V end was cut by 3 bases, the J end by 5 bases, with 7 bases between. This CDR3 has 12 residues. The CDR3 nucleotides are TGCGCCAGCAGCTGGGGCCTAGATACGCAGTATTTT. Its protein is CASSWGLDTQYF.

The chain carries TRBV6-5 and TRBJ2-5; D is possibly TRBD1 (5 bases). Deletions cut 0 bases from V and 1 base from J, with 6 bases between. This CDR3 comprises 14 residues. Germline lookup yields CDR1 MNHEY and CDR2 SVGAGI. The CDR3 protein is CASSYSQGQETQYF. The CDR3 bases are TGTGCCAGCAGTTACTCGCAGGGCCAAGAGACCCAGTACTTC.

This clone has just a few counts. This sequence joins TRBV6-2 or TRBV6-3 and TRBJ2-7, with a possible D match to TRBD2 (5 bases). V lost 0 bases and J lost 0, with 15 bases in between. The CDR3 spans 17 residues. Germline CDR1 MNHEY, CDR2 SVGEGT. CDR3 sequence reads: CASSYSILRERSYEQYF. For the CDR3, the DNA is TGTGCCAGCAGTTACTCGATTTTAAGGGAGCGCTCCTACGAGCAGTACTTC.

The chain is built from TRBV20-1 and TRBJ2-5; TRBD2 aligns across 7 bases. This CDR3 is 14 amino acids long. Germline V lookup: CDR1 DFQATT, CDR2 SNEGSKA (reference sequence). Trimming at V came to 3 bases and at J to 4 bases, leaving 8 bases not matched to a gene. The DNA for the CDR3 is TGCAGTGCTAGTTACGGGAGGCAGAGAGAGACCCAGTACTTC. Its protein product is CSASYGRQRETQYF.

This clone was counted only a few times. A read error is possible here, since a much larger clone lies one base away. The sample carries other DNA sequences with the same CDR3. The V call is TRBV28, the J call TRBJ2-5; 11 bases align to TRBD2. J lost 2 bases, V lost 2 bases, and 1 base had no gene match. The CDR3 spans 15 residues. Germline lookup yields CDR1 MDHEN and CDR2 SYDVKM. This chain's CDR3 is CASSLTSGGQETQYF. The CDR3 region has the DNA TGTGCCAGCAGTTTAACTAGCGGGGGTCAAGAGACCCAGTACTTC.

CDR3 coding DNA: TGTGCCAGCAGCATTGGGGCTAGCGGAAGCGAGCAGTACTTC. Translated: CASSIGASGSEQYF. V gene TRBV6-5 combines with J gene TRBJ2-7; TRBD2 matches at 7 bases. The germline V gene has CDR1 MNHEY and CDR2 SVGAGI. The CDR3 has 14 amino acids. J lost 6 bases, V lost 6 bases, and 11 bases had no gene match.

As for this clone: Germline and junction disagree at one end, which may indicate a read error. This chain connects TRBV7-7 to TRBJ1-4; 8 positions agree with TRBD1. CDR1 is SSHAT and CDR2 is FNYEAQ in the germline V gene (reference sequence). The CDR3 consists of 15 residues. The CDR3 DNA reads as TGTGCTAGCAGCCCAGGGACAGGCCGGGAAGAAAAACTGTTTTTT. Translation: CASSPGTGREEKLFF.

This chain connects TRBV7-2 to TRBJ2-1; maybe TRBD2 (5 bases). Deletions cut 6 bases from V and 0 bases from J, with 12 bases between. CDR1 and CDR2 (germline): SGHTA, FQGNSA. This CDR3 is built from 15 residues. The CDR3 DNA follows: TGTGCCAGCAGAACTGGACTCAGCTCCTACAATGAGCAGTTCTTC. Residues: CASRTGLSSYNEQFF. Together with reference TRBV7-2 and TRBJ2-1, the CDR3 gives the full variable domain: GAGVSQSPSNKVTEKGKDVELRCDPISGHTALYWYRQSLGQGLEFLIYFQGNSAPDKSGLPSDRFSAERTGGSVSTLTIQRTQQEDSAVYLCASRTGLSSYNEQFFGPGTRLTVL.

This clone was picked up a small number of times. The rearrangement joins TRBV6-1 to TRBJ2-1, with TRBD2 matching over 9 bases. Germline CDR1 and CDR2: MNHNS and SASEGT. This CDR3 comprises 16 residues. The ends lost 4 bases at V and 6 bases at J; junction bases unmatched: 10. The chain's CDR3 is CASSAGLARGINEQFF. As DNA, the CDR3 is TGTGCCAGCAGTGCAGGACTAGCGAGAGGGATCAATGAGCAGTTCTTC.